These 9 T cell receptor beta chains originate from one sample sequenced in a study of CD8 T cells in Susac syndrome. Reverse transcription of about 0.45 to 1 ug RNA was performed with random hexamers. Via MiXCR, TCRdb re-called the immunoSEQ multiplex PCR reads, giving one row per CDR3 protein. This sample has a few hundred thousand distinct CDR3 sequences, with around 85% found just once. Sequenced input: CD8+ T cells from PBMCs. These TCRs come from a human donor with multiple sclerosis.

The chain links TRBV10-2 to TRBJ2-1; 9 positions match TRBD2. This CDR3 has 14 amino acids. The junction had 12 bases not matched to a gene; V was cut back by 9 bases and J by 9 bases. Germline V gives CDR1 WSHSY, CDR2 SAAADI. The CDR3 DNA reads TGCGCCAGAGCCTCTCTAGCGGGGATGGGTGAGCAGTTCTTC. This translates into CARASLAGMGEQFF.

This sequence joins TRBV11-1 and TRBJ2-1; D gene ambiguous. Germline V gives CDR1 SGHAT, CDR2 FQDESV (reference sequence). With 6 bases removed from V and 7 bases from J, the gap between germline ends came to 16 bases. This CDR3 is 14 amino acids long. The CDR3 nucleotides are TGTGCCAGCAGTTTCGGAGCAGGTCTGAATGAGCAGTTCTTC. Protein sequence: CASSFGAGLNEQFF. Full variable domain (missing parts from reference TRBV11-1 and TRBJ2-1): EAEVAQSPRYKITEKSQAVAFWCDPISGHATLYWYRQILGQGPELLVQFQDESVVDDSQLPKDRFSAERLKGVDSTLKIQPAELGDSAMYLCASSFGAGLNEQFFGPGTRLTVL.

This clonotype occurred a few times. The chain links TRBV6-1 to TRBJ1-5; D not resolved. The CDR3 sequence is 13 residues long. From germline, CDR1 is MNHNS and CDR2 SASEGT. The V gene lost 2 bases and the J gene lost 2 bases, with 4 bases spanning the gap. CDR3 loop: CASSEQGNQPQHF. In DNA, the CDR3 is TGTGCCAGCAGTGAACAGGGCAATCAGCCCCAGCATTTT.

A few counts support this clonotype. The genes are TRBV12-3 or TRBV12-4 and TRBJ2-7; TRBD2 agrees at 7 bases. CDR3 length: 15 residues. V was pared by 1 base and J by 0 bases, with 3 bases of the junction left unmatched. CDR3 sequence reads: CASSLVGGSSYEQYF. The CDR3 DNA reads TGTGCCAGCAGTTTAGTGGGGGGGAGCTCCTACGAGCAGTACTTC.

The chain couples TRBV5-8 to TRBJ1-2; no firm D call. The ends were cut back, 5 bases at V and 0 bases at J, with 20 bases in the middle. Germline V gene lookup returns CDR1 SGHTS and CDR2 YDEGEE. The CDR3 has 17 residues. Here the CDR3 reads CASSKGSGREANYGYTF. For the CDR3, the DNA is TGTGCCAGCAGTAAGGGCTCCGGCCGGGAGGCTAACTATGGCTACACCTTC. The complete variable domain, with remaining parts taken from reference TRBV5-8 and TRBJ1-2, reads EAGVTQSPTHLIKTRGQQATLRCSPISGHTSVYWYQQALGLGLQFLLWYDEGEERNRGNFPPRFSGRQFPNYSSELNVNALELEDSALYLCASSKGSGREANYGYTFGSGTRLTVV.

The chain joins TRBV2 to TRBJ2-1; 7 nucleotides align to TRBD2. The junction had 11 bases not matched to a gene; V was cut back by 3 bases and J by 9 bases. CDR1 and CDR2 (germline): SNHLY, FYNNEI. The CDR3 extends over 15 amino acids. CDR3 sequence: CASSDGGGPLGEQFF. The CDR3 coding sequence is TGTGCCAGCAGTGATGGGGGAGGGCCTCTTGGTGAGCAGTTCTTC. The full variable domain, in which reference TRBV2 and TRBJ2-1 provide the parts outside the CDR3, is EPEVTQTPSHQVTQMGQEVILRCVPISNHLYFYWYRQILGQKVEFLVSFYNNEISEKSEIFDDQFSVERPDGSNFTLKIRSTKLEDSAMYFCASSDGGGPLGEQFFGPGTRLTVL.

This clonotype was found a few times. This sequence joins TRBV6-5 and TRBJ2-1, with D perhaps matching TRBD2 (5 bases). V was shortened by 5 bases and J by 9 bases, with 11 bases between the two germline ends. Looked up from germline, CDR1 is MNHEY and CDR2 is SVGAGI. The CDR3 runs 12 residues. The CDR3 reads CASSQDSPEQFF. The CDR3 DNA follows: TGTGCCAGCAGTCAGGACTCCCCTGAGCAGTTCTTC.

This rearrangement joins TRBV25-1 to TRBJ2-7; D tentatively reads TRBD1 or TRBD2 (5 bases each). The CDR3 spans 14 residues. V gave up 2 bases and J gave up 3 bases, with 11 bases separating them. Germline loops: CDR1 MGHDK, CDR2 SYGVNS. DNA of the CDR3: TGTGCCAGCAGTGAAAGGGAGAGGGGCTACGAGCAGTACTTC. This sequence encodes CASSERERGYEQYF.

The chain is built from TRBV19 and TRBJ2-1; 7 bases fit TRBD2. This CDR3 region has 19 residues. V was clipped by 3 bases and J by 0 bases; unmatched bases: 14. Germline-derived CDR1 and CDR2 are LNHDA and SQIVND (reference sequence). CDR3 residues: CASSIPPSTSARSYNEQFF. CDR3 coding DNA: TGTGCCAGTAGTATCCCACCCTCTACTAGCGCCCGCTCCTACAATGAGCAGTTCTTC.